Below, one T cell receptor beta chain is given with its context. Only in-frame clones appear in the TCRdb table, and some are missing; sequencing was by immunoSEQ multiplex PCR. The table records about half a million clones, 80% to 90% of them present only once. This sample was taken from a study of Ad26.COV2.S vaccination and SARS-CoV-2 variants. The germline V gene has CDR1 SGHNT and CDR2 YYREEE (reference sequence). The CDR3 extends over 15 amino acids. With 4 bases removed from V and 6 bases from J, the gap between germline ends came to 17 bases. Treatment of the sample: roughly 20 received Ad26.COV2.S at low or high dose, single or two shots; about 5 received placebo; per-sample allocation not given. Day 63 after the first injection of vaccine or placebo was the sampling time.

The chain uses TRBV5-4 and TRBJ2-1, with D perhaps given as TRBD1 or TRBD2 (6 bases each). This sequence originates from a person aged 18 to 59 who received the Ad26.COV2.S COVID-19 vaccine or a placebo. The material sequenced was peripheral blood, taken in a trial of Ad26.COV2.S vaccine versus placebo. The CDR3 spells CASSTGGELVNEQFF. CDR3 sequence (DNA): TGTGCCAGCAGCACCGGGGGCGAACTGGTCAATGAGCAGTTCTTC. The whole variable domain, remainder taken from reference TRBV5-4 and TRBJ2-1, is ETGVTQSPTHLIKTRGQQVTLRCSSQSGHNTVSWYQQALGQGPQFIFQYYREEENGRGNFPPRFSGLQFPNYSSELNVNALELDDSALYLCASSTGGELVNEQFFGPGTRLTVL.